This TCR beta chain was profiled in a study of control samples from healthy donors and cancer patients. Using immunoSEQ multiplex PCR, the repertoire was profiled, and TCRdb retains in-frame clones only, with some absent. Among 75,000 to 100,000 clones listed, approximately 82% were seen once. Germline CDR1 reads SGHVS; CDR2 reads FNYEAQ. The ends were cut back, 1 base at V and 10 bases at J, with 17 bases in the middle. The CDR3 spans 15 residues. This TCR was sampled from a man aged 55 to 70 in good health. The V and J genes are TRBV7-6 and TRBJ2-1; perhaps TRBD2 as D (6 bases). Sequenced material: blood. The CDR3 spells CASSLGGTHFYEQFF. The CDR3 nucleotides read TGTGCCAGCAGCTTAGGCGGGACCCATTTTTACGAGCAGTTCTTC. The full variable domain, in which reference TRBV7-6 and TRBJ2-1 provide the parts outside the CDR3, is GAGVSQSPRYKVTKRGQDVALRCDPISGHVSLYWYRQALGQGPEFLTYFNYEAQQDKSGLPNDRFSAERPEGSISTLTIQRTEQRDSAMYRCASSLGGTHFYEQFFGPGTRLTVL.